The TCR beta chain described here comes from a study of shared clonotypes between healthy human individuals. The repertoire was sequenced with immunoSEQ multiplex PCR; TCRdb's copy has only in-frame clones and lacks some. This sample has about 1 million clones; around four fifths occur once, and the top ten carry roughly 1.4%. The clonotype originates from a man in his late teens or twenties in good health. Sequences were obtained from memory CD4+ T cells sorted from blood. The sample's subset: CD45RA-negative fraction.

The DNA for the CDR3 is TGTGCCAGCAGTTCGCCGGGACAAACTAACTATGGCTACACCTTC. This translates into CASSSPGQTNYGYTF. The J gene is TRBJ1-2, the V gene TRBV28, with D perhaps TRBD1 (6 bases). The germline gives CDR1 MDHEN, CDR2 SYDVKM. The ends were cut back, 4 bases at V and 0 bases at J, with 12 bases in the middle. The CDR3 contains 15 residues.